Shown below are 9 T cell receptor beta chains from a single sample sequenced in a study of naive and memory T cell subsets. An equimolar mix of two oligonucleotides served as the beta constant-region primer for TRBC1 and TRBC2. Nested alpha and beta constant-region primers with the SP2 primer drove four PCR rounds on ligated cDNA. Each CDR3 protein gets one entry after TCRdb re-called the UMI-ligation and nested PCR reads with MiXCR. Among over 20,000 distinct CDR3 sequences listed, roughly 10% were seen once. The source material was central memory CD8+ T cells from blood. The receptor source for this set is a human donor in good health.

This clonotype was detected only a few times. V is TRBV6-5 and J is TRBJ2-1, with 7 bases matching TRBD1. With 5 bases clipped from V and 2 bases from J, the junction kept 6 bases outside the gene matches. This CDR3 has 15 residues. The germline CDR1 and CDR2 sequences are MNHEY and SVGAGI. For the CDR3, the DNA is TGTGCCAGCAGTACCGGGACAGAGGCCTACAATGAGCAGTTCTTC. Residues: CASSTGTEAYNEQFF.

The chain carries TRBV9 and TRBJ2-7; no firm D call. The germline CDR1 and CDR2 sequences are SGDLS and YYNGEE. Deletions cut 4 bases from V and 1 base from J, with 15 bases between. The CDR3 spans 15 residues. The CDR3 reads CASSPTGGPSYEQYF. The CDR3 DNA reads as TGTGCCAGCAGCCCTACCGGTGGTCCGTCCTACGAGCAGTACTTC.

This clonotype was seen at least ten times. This CDR3 is CAISELGLAGERGAEQYF. CDR3 DNA sequence: TGTGCCATCAGTGAGTTAGGACTAGCGGGAGAAAGAGGTGCCGAGCAGTACTTC. This chain connects TRBV10-3 to TRBJ2-7; 13 bases map to TRBD2. The CDR3 has 18 amino acids. Germline trimming cut 1 base from V and 6 bases from J; bases unmatched to any gene: 12. Per germline, CDR1 ENHRY and CDR2 SYGVKD.

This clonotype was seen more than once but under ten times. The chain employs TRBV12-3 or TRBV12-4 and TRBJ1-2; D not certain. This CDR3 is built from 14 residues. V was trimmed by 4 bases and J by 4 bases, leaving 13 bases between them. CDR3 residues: CASSYSLSSYGYTF. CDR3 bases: TGTGCCAGCAGTTATTCCCTGTCGTCCTATGGCTACACCTTC.

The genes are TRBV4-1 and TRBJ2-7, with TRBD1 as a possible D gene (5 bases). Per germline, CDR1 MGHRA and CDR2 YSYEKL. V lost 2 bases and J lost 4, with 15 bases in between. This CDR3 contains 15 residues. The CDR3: CASSQSPGFGYEQYF. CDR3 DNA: TGCGCCAGCAGCCAATCACCAGGGTTTGGGTACGAGCAGTACTTC.

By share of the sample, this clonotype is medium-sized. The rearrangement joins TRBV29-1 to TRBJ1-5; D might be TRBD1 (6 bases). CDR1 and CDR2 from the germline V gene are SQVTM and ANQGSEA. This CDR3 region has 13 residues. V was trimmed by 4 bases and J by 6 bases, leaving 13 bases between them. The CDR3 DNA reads TGCAGCGTTGTCACCGGGGGCGGTCAGCCCCAGCATTTT. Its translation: CSVVTGGGQPQHF.

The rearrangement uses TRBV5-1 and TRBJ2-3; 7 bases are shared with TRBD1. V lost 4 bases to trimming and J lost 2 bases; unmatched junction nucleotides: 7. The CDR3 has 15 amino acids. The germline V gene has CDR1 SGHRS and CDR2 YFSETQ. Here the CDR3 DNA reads TGCGCCAGCAGCCCTTGGACAGGTCACACAGATACGCAGTATTTT. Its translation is CASSPWTGHTDTQYF.

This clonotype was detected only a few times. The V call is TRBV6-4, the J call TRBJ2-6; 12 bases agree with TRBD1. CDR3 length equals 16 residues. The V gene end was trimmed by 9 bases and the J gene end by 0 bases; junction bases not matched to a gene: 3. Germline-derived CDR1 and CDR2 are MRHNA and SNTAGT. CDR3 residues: CASGTGGLSGANVLTF. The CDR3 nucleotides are TGTGCCAGTGGGACAGGGGGCCTCTCTGGGGCCAACGTCCTGACTTTC.

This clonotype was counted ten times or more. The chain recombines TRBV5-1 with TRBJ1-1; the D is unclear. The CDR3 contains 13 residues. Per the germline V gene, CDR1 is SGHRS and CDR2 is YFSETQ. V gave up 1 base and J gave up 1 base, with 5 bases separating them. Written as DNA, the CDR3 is TGCGCCAGCAGCTTGACAGCGAACACTGAAGCTTTCTTT. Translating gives CASSLTANTEAFF. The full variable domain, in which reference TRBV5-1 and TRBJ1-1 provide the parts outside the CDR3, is KAGVTQTPRYLIKTRGQQVTLSCSPISGHRSVSWYQQTPGQGLQFLFEYFSETQRNKGNFPGRFSGRQFSNSRSEMNVSTLELGDSALYLCASSLTANTEAFFGQGTRLTVV.